The clone carrying this TCR beta chain has just a few counts. This sample stems from a study of Ad26.COV2.S vaccination and SARS-CoV-2 variants. Produced via immunoSEQ multiplex PCR; TCRdb's table is partial and in-frame only. This table has over 110,000 clones, roughly 85% appearing once. The CDR3 covers 16 residues. The germline V gene encodes CDR1 MDHEN and CDR2 SYDVKM. With 3 bases removed from V and 7 bases from J, the gap between germline ends came to 19 bases. The genes are TRBV28 and TRBJ1-5; D is unclear. The source of this sequence is a human donor who had recovered from COVID-19. The starting material was peripheral blood, obtained after recovery from COVID-19. The CDR3 sequence is CASSLRRASTLQPQHF. The DNA for the CDR3 is TGTGCCAGCAGTTTGAGGCGGGCATCCACTTTGCAGCCCCAGCATTTT. The variable domain in full, completed from reference TRBV28 and TRBJ1-5, reads DVKVTQSSRYLVKRTGEKVFLECVQDMDHENMFWYRQDPGLGLRLIYFSYDVKMKEKGDIPEGYSVSREKKERFSLILESASTNQTSMYLCASSLRRASTLQPQHFGDGTRLSIL.